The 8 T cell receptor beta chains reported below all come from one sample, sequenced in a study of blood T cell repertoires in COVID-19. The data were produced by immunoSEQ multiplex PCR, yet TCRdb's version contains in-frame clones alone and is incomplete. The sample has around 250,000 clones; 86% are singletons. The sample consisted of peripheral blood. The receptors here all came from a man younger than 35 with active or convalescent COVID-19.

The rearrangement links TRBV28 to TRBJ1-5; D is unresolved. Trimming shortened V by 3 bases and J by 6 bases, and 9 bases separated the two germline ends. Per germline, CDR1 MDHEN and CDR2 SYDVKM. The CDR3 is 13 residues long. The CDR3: CASSFGRSQPQHF. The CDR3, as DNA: TGTGCCAGCAGTTTTGGCCGGAGTCAGCCCCAGCATTTT.

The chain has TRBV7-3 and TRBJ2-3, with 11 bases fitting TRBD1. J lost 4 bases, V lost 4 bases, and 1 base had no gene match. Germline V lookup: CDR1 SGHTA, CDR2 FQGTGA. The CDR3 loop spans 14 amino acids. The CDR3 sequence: CASSSGQGADTQYF. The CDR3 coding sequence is TGTGCCAGCAGCTCGGGACAGGGGGCAGATACGCAGTATTTT.

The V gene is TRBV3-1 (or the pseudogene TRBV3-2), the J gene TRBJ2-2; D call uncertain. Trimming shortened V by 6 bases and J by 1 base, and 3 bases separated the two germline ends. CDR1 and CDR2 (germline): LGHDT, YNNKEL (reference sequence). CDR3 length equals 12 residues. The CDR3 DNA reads TGTGCCAGCAGTCGGAACACCGGGGAGCTGTTTTTT. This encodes CASSRNTGELFF.

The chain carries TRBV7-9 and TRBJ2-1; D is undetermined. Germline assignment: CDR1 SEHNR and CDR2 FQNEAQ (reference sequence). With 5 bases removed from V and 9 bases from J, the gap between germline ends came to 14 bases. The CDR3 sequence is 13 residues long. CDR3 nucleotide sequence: TGTGCCAGCAGCCCTCTCAACCGGAGTGAGCAGTTCTTC. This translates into CASSPLNRSEQFF.

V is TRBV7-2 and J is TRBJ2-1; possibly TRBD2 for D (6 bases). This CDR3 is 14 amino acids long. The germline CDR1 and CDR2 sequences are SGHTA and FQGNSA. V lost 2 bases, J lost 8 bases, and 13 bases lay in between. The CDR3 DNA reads TGTGCCAGCAGCTTAAAGCGGGCGATCGATGAGCAGTTCTTC. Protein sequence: CASSLKRAIDEQFF.

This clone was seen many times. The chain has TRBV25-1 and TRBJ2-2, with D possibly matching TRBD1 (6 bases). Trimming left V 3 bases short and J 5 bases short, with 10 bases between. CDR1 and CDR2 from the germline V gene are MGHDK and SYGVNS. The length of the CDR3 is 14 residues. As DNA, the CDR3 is TGTGCCAGCAGTGAGCAGGGGATAACCGGGGAGCTGTTTTTT. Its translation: CASSEQGITGELFF.

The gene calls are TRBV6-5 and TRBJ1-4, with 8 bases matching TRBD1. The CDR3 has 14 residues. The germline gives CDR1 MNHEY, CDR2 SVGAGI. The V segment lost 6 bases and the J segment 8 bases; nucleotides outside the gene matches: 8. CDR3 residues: CASRVTGTGEKLFF. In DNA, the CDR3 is TGTGCCAGCAGAGTCACCGGGACAGGAGAAAAACTGTTTTTT.

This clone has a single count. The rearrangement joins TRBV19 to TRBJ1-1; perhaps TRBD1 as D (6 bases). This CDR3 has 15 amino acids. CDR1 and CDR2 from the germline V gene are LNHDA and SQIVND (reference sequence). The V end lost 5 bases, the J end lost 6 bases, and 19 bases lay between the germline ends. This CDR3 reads CASSPPNDRYPEAFF. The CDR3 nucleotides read TGTGCCAGTAGTCCACCGAATGACAGGTACCCTGAAGCTTTCTTT.